This TCR beta chain was sequenced for a study of shared clonotypes between healthy human individuals. This clone was counted between two and nine times. CDR3 size: 11 residues. V was clipped by 5 bases and J by 1 base, with 5 bases between them. The V gene's germline CDR1 is DFQATT and CDR2 SNEGSKA (reference sequence). Measured with immunoSEQ multiplex PCR; TCRdb has only the in-frame clones, and not every one. The repertoire holds 1,100,000 or so clones, 75% to 85% seen once, with approximately 0.56% in the top ten. The chain links TRBV20-1 to TRBJ1-1; D remains ambiguous. The sequence was collected from a man between 18 and 29 years old in good health. Some clones in this sample may be carry-over from other donors' samples. The sequenced material came from memory CD4+ T cells from PBMCs. The subset is: CD45RA-negative fraction. CDR3 DNA sequence: TGCAGTGCTCATGAGAACACTGAAGCTTTCTTT. This codes for CSAHENTEAFF.